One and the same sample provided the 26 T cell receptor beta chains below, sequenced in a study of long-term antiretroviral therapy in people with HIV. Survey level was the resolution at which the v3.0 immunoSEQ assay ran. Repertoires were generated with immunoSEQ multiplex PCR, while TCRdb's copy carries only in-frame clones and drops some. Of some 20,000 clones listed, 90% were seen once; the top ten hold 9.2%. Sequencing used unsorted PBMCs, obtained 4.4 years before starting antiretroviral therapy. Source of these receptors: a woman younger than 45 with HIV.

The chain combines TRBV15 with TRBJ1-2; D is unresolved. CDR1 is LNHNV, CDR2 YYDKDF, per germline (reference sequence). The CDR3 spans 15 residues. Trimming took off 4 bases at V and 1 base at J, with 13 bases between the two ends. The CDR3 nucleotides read TGTGCCACCAGCACCTCGGGAATCATTAACTATGGCTACACCTTC. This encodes CATSTSGIINYGYTF.

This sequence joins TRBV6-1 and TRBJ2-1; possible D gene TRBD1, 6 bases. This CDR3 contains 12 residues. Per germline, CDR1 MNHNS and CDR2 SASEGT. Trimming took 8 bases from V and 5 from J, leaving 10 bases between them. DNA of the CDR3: TGTGCCAGCCGACAGGTAAACAATGAGCAGTTCTTC. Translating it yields CASRQVNNEQFF.

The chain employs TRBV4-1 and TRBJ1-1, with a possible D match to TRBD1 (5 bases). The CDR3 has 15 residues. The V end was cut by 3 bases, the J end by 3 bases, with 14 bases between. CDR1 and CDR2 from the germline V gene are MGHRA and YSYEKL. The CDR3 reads CASSQGVADDTEAFF. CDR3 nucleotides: TGCGCCAGCAGCCAGGGGGTAGCGGATGACACTGAAGCTTTCTTT.

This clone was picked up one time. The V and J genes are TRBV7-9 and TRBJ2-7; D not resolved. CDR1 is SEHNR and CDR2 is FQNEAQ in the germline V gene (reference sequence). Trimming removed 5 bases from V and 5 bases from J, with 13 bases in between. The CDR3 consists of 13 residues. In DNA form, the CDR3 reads TGTGCCAGCAGCCCCGACCTTACTGACGAGCAGTACTTC. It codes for CASSPDLTDEQYF. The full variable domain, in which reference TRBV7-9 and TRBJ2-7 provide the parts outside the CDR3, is DTGVSQNPRHKITKRGQNVTFRCDPISEHNRLYWYRQTLGQGPEFLTYFQNEAQLEKSRLLSDRFSAERPKGSFSTLEIQRTEQGDSAMYLCASSPDLTDEQYFGPGTRLTVT.

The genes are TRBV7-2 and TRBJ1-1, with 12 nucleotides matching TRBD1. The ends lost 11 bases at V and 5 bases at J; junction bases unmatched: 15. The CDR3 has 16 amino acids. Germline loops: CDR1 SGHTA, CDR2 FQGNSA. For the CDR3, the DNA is TGTGCCTCACTCCGGGACAGGGGGCGCGGGGAAACTGAAGCTTTCTTT. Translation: CASLRDRGRGETEAFF.

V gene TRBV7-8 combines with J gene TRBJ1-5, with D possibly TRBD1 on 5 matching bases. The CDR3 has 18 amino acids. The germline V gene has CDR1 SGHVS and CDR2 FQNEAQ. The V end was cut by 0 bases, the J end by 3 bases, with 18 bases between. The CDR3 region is CASSLAKWQGEANQPQHF. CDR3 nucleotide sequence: TGTGCCAGCAGCTTAGCAAAATGGCAGGGTGAGGCCAATCAGCCCCAGCATTTT. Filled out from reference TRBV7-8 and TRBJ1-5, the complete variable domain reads GAGVSQSPRYKVAKRGQDVALRCDPISGHVSLFWYQQALGQGPEFLTYFQNEAQLDKSGLPSDRFFAERPEGSVSTLKIQRTQQEDSAVYLCASSLAKWQGEANQPQHFGDGTRLSIL.

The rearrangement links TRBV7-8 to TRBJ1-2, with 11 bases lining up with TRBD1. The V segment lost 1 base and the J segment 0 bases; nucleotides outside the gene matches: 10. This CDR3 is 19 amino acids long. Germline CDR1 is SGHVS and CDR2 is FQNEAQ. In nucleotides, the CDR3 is TGTGCCAGCAGCTTAGTAGCCGGGACAGGGGGTCTAGCTAACTATGGCTACACCTTC. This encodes CASSLVAGTGGLANYGYTF.

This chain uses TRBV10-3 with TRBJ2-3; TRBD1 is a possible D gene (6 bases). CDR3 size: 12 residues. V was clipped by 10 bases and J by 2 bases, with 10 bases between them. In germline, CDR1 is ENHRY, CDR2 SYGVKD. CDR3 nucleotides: TGTGCCACCCAGGGGAACACAGATACGCAGTATTTT. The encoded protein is CATQGNTDTQYF.

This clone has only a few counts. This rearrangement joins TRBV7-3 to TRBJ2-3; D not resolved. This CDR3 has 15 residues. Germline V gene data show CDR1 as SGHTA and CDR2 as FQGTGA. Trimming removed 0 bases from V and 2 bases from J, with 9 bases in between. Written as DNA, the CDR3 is TGTGCCAGCAGCTTAACGGGCCAGCACACAGATACGCAGTATTTT. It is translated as CASSLTGQHTDTQYF.

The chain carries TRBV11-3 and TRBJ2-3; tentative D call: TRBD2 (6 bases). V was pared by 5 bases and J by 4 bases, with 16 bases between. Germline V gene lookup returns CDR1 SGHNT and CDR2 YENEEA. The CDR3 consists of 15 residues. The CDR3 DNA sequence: TGTGCCAGCAGCCCCCGGGTTGGCGGGGCAGATACGCAGTATTTT. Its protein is CASSPRVGGADTQYF. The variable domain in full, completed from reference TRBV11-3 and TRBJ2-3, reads EAGVVQSPRYKIIEKKQPVAFWCNPISGHNTLYWYLQNLGQGPELLIRYENEEAVDDSQLPKDRFSAERLKGVDSTLKIQPAELGDSAVYLCASSPRVGGADTQYFGPGTRLTVL.

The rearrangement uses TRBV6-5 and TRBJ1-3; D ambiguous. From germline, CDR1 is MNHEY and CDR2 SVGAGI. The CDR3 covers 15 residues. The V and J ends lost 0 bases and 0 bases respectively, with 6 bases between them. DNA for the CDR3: TGTGCCAGCAGTTACTCTCACAGCTCTGGAAACACCATATATTTT. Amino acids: CASSYSHSSGNTIYF.

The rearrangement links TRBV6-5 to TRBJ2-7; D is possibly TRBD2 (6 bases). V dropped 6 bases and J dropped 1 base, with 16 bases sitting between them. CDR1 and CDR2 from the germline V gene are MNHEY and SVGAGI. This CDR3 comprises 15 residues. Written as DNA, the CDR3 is TGTGCCAGCAGGAGAGACACCGGGGGATCCTACGAGCAGTACTTC. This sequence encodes CASRRDTGGSYEQYF.

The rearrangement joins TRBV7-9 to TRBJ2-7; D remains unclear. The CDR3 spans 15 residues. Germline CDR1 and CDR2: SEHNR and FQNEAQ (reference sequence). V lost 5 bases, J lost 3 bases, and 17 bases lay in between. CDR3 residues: CASSLAAGRSYEQYF. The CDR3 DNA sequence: TGTGCCAGCAGCCTGGCGGCCGGCAGAAGCTACGAGCAGTACTTC.

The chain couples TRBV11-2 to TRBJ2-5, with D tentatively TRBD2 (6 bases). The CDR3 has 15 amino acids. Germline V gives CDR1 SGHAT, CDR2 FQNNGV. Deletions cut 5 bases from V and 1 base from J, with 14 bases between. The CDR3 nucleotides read TGTGCCAGCAGCCACGGCTGGACTACCCAAGAGACCCAGTACTTC. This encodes CASSHGWTTQETQYF.

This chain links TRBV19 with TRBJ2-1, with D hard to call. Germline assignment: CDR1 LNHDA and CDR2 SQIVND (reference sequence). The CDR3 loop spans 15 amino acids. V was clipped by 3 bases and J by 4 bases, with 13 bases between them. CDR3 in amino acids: CASSMGPSIYNEQFF. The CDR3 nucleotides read TGTGCCAGTAGTATGGGCCCGTCGATTTACAATGAGCAGTTCTTC.

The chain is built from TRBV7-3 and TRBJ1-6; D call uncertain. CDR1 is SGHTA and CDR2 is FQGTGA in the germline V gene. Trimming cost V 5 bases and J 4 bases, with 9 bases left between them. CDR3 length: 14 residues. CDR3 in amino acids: CASSTGRYNSPLHF. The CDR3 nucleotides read TGTGCCAGCAGCACCGGCCGGTATAATTCACCCCTCCACTTT.

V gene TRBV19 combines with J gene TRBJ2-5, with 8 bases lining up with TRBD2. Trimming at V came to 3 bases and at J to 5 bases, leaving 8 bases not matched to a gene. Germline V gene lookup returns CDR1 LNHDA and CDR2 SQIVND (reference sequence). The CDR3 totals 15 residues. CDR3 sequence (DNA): TGTGCCAGTAGTATGGGCGGGGGGCCGAGGGAGACCCAGTACTTC. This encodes CASSMGGGPRETQYF. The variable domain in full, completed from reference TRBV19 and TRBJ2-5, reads DGGITQSPKYLFRKEGQNVTLSCEQNLNHDAMYWYRQDPGQGLRLIYYSQIVNDFQKGDIAEGYSVSREKKESFPLTVTSAQKNPTAFYLCASSMGGGPRETQYFGPGTRLLVL.

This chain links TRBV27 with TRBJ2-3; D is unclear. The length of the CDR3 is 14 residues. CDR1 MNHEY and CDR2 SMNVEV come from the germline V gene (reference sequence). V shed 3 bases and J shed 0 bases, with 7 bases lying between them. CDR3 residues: CASSFTPSTDTQYF. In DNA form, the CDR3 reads TGTGCCAGCAGTTTCACGCCTAGCACAGATACGCAGTATTTT.

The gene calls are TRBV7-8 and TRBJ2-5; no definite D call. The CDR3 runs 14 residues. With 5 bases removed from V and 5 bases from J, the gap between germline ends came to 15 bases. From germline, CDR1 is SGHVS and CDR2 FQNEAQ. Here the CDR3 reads CASSQPGVRETQYF. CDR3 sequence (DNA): TGTGCCAGCAGCCAACCGGGCGTAAGGGAGACCCAGTACTTC.

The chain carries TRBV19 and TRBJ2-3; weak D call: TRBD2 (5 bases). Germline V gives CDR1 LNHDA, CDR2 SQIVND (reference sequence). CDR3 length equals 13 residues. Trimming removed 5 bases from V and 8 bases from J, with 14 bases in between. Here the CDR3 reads CASSLSLEGTQYF. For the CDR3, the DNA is TGTGCCAGTAGTCTATCCCTCGAGGGTACGCAGTATTTT.

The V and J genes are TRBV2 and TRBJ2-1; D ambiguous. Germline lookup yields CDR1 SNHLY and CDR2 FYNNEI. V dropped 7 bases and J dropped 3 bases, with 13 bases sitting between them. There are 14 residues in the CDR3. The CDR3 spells CASTTLSFYNEQFF. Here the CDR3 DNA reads TGTGCCAGCACTACATTGTCTTTCTACAATGAGCAGTTCTTC.

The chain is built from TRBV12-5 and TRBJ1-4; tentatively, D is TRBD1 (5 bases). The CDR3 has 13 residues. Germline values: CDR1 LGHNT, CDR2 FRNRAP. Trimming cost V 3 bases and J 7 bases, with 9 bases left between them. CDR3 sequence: CASGFGTTEKLFF. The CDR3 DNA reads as TGTGCTAGTGGTTTCGGGACGACTGAAAAACTGTTTTTT.

The CDR3 DNA sequence: TGTGCCAGCTCACCGCTCGCGCGAAATCGCAATCAGCCCCAGCATTTT. Protein sequence: CASSPLARNRNQPQHF. This rearrangement joins TRBV18 to TRBJ1-5, with D hard to call. Trimming pared 3 bases from V and 2 bases from J, leaving 14 bases between. Per the germline V gene, CDR1 is KGHSH and CDR2 is LQKENI. This CDR3 contains 16 residues.

The CDR3 nucleotides are TGTGCCAGCAGCTTAAGGACAGGTTTGATGCGAATAGGCAATGAGCAGTTCTTC. This codes for CASSLRTGLMRIGNEQFF. The chain links TRBV7-9 to TRBJ2-1; 7 bases agree with TRBD1. J lost 6 bases, V lost 2 bases, and 16 bases had no gene match. This CDR3 has 18 residues. Germline CDR1 and CDR2: SEHNR and FQNEAQ (reference sequence).

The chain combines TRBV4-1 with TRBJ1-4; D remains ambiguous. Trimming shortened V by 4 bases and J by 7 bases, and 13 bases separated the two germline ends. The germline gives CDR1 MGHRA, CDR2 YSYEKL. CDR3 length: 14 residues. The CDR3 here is CASSPISRFEKLFF. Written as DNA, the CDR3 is TGCGCCAGCAGCCCCATAAGCAGGTTTGAAAAACTGTTTTTT.

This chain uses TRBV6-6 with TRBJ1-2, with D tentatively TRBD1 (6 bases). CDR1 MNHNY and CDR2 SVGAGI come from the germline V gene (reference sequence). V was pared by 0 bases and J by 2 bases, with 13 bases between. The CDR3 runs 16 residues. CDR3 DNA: TGTGCCAGCAGTTACTCGACAGGTCTCCTGAACTATGGCTACACCTTC. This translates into CASSYSTGLLNYGYTF.